The 10 T cell receptor beta chains presented below share a single source sample, sequenced in a study of blood T cells in healthy people across ages. Using a J-beta primer mix together with a sample-barcoded 5' primer, a second PCR was run for roughly 6 to 12 cycles. TCRdb reprocessed the 5' RACE reads via MiXCR and lists one record per CDR3 protein. The sample has around 1,000,000 distinct CDR3 sequences; roughly a quarter are singletons. The same specimen was also included in a second study, on T cells of mothers and their children.

The sample taken for sequencing was blood. Receptor source: a girl aged 2-15 years in good health.

This chain uses TRBV29-1 with TRBJ1-4; D is possibly TRBD1 (5 bases). Deletions cut 5 bases from V and 7 bases from J, with 14 bases between. Germline lookup yields CDR1 SQVTM and CDR2 ANQGSEA. This CDR3 contains 13 residues. DNA for the CDR3: TGCAGCGTTAAGGGAGGGGAGAGTGAAAAACTGTTTTTT. Protein product: CSVKGGESEKLFF.

This clonotype has just a few counts. This chain joins TRBV20-1 and TRBJ2-3; 8 bases line up with TRBD2. Germline loops: CDR1 DFQATT, CDR2 SNEGSKA (reference sequence). The CDR3 spans 19 residues. After removal of 3 bases from V and 0 bases from J, the junction contained 17 bases not matched to a gene. The CDR3 nucleotides read TGCAGTGCTAGTTCATGGCGTAGCGGGGACCTTAGTAGCACAGATACGCAGTATTTT. Translated, it gives CSASSWRSGDLSSTDTQYF.

This clonotype has only a few counts. The rearrangement links TRBV7-2 to TRBJ1-3; D call uncertain. The CDR3 spans 14 residues. Trimming removed 5 bases from V and 4 bases from J, with 12 bases in between. CDR1 and CDR2 from the germline V gene are SGHTA and FQGNSA. CDR3 DNA sequence: TGTGCCAGCAGCACGGCGTCGCGGGGAAACACCATATATTTT. Protein: CASSTASRGNTIYF.

This rearrangement joins TRBV20-1 to TRBJ2-1; 7 bases align to TRBD1. The CDR3 extends over 13 amino acids. Germline V CDR1 and CDR2: DFQATT, SNEGSKA (reference sequence). J lost 7 bases, V lost 3 bases, and 6 bases had no gene match. CDR3 nucleotides: TGCAGTGCTAGTCCCTCACAGGGGAATGAGCAGTTCTTC. Translated, it gives CSASPSQGNEQFF.

This clonotype was observed a handful of times. The CDR3 loop is CASSTYPGQEGGYTF. In nucleotides, the CDR3 is TGTGCCAGCAGCACCTATCCGGGACAGGAGGGTGGCTACACCTTC. This chain joins TRBV28 and TRBJ1-2, with 8 bases lining up with TRBD1. This CDR3 has 15 amino acids. V dropped 6 bases and J dropped 7; count of bases not matched to a gene: 13. Germline V gene lookup returns CDR1 MDHEN and CDR2 SYDVKM.

The genes are TRBV14 and TRBJ1-2; 7 nucleotides match TRBD1. V lost 4 bases to trimming and J lost 8 bases; unmatched junction nucleotides: 19. Looked up from germline, CDR1 is SGHDN and CDR2 is FVKESK. This CDR3 is 17 amino acids long. This CDR3 reads CASSRKQGTHSALGYTF. CDR3 DNA: TGTGCCAGCAGCCGGAAACAGGGGACCCATTCCGCCTTAGGCTACACCTTC.

This clonotype has a handful of counts. This chain joins TRBV4-2 and TRBJ1-2; D is unresolved. The germline V gene has CDR1 LGHNA and CDR2 YNFKEQ. V was shortened by 0 bases and J by 7 bases, with 6 bases between the two germline ends. There are 12 residues in the CDR3. The CDR3 loop reads CASSQEEGGYTF. The CDR3 DNA reads as TGTGCCAGCAGCCAAGAAGAGGGTGGCTACACCTTC.

The J gene is TRBJ2-1, the V gene TRBV20-1; D not certain. Germline CDR1 DFQATT, CDR2 SNEGSKA (reference sequence). The ends were cut back, 5 bases at V and 1 base at J, with 9 bases in the middle. The CDR3 length is 13 residues. The CDR3 nucleotides read TGCAGTGCTCGGACGGAGTCCTACAATGAGCAGTTCTTC. Translation gives CSARTESYNEQFF.

This clonotype was detected a few times. This chain uses TRBV29-1 with TRBJ2-5; D is ambiguous. The CDR3 runs 12 residues. Germline CDR1 SQVTM, CDR2 ANQGSEA. V lost 1 base and J lost 11, with 14 bases in between. The CDR3 region is CSVEGNYREQYF. The CDR3, as DNA: TGCAGCGTTGAAGGCAACTACAGAGAGCAGTACTTC.

This chain joins TRBV28 and TRBJ1-5; TRBD1 aligns across 8 bases. The CDR3 contains 16 residues. V shed 3 bases and J 1 base; nucleotides not matched to a gene: 5. Germline V CDR1 and CDR2: MDHEN, SYDVKM. CDR3 region: CASSFRTGMSNQPQHF. In DNA form, the CDR3 reads TGTGCCAGCAGTTTTAGGACAGGGATGAGCAATCAGCCCCAGCATTTT.